This T cell receptor beta chain appears in the sequencing data of a study of blood T cell repertoires in COVID-19. Clones were read by immunoSEQ multiplex PCR, and TCRdb kept only the in-frame ones, dropping some. The sample consists of some 380,000 clones, around 90% of them appearing once. V lost 2 bases to trimming and J lost 0 bases, with 13 bases between them. CDR3 length: 16 residues. Germline loops: CDR1 SGHTA, CDR2 FQGNSA. The TCR was taken from a young man with active or convalescent COVID-19. The genes are TRBV7-2 and TRBJ1-2; D is ambiguous. The material sequenced was peripheral blood. The CDR3 here is CASSLYQTLANYGYTF. The CDR3 region has the DNA TGTGCCAGCAGCTTATATCAGACACTCGCTAACTATGGCTACACCTTC.